What follows is one TCR beta chain and its context. The antigen it recognizes is unknown. No base-level quality is on record; no much larger clone is a single base apart. The data belong to a study of blood T cell repertoires in COVID-19 (dated by TCRdb to about 2020). As for the study more broadly: Samples covering the acute and convalescent phases of COVID-19 were provided by collaborators in the United States, Italy and Spain. The repertoires were released in a freely available public database intended as a resource for research on the immune response to SARS-CoV-2. Deeply sampled blood TCRbeta repertoires from subjects exposed to, actively infected with, or recovered from COVID-19 were included in the dataset. Sample metadata almost always included a de-identified subject ID, COVID-19 status, age in years and sex. Where available, HLA class I and class II types were taken from metadata supplied by the sample provider and were not determined by assay-based typing. The samples were drawn from the first 160 participants of the ongoing ImmuneRACE study and from 1,254 subjects provided by 6 global collaborators. The material from the prospective study consisted of cDNA or gDNA derived from T cells, B-cell-depleted T cells, or PBMCs. General study outcomes and caveats: The quantity of clinical and demographic metadata differed by source and by participant and was supplied without curation.

TCRbeta CDR3 regions were amplified from genomic DNA by means of the immunoSEQ Assay, a bias-controlled multiplex PCR. The original pipeline was this. The number of nucleated cells in each sample was estimated from the amplification of reference gene primers within the assay. To quantify the absolute abundance of each unique TCRbeta CDR3 rearrangement, sequence reads were collapsed and filtered. For each sample, productive Simpson clonality was calculated as the square root of Simpson's diversity index over productive rearrangements. Here the immuneACCESS table is served through TCRdb, limited to in-frame sequences with V and J called. Missing clones are a known gap in these copies; in checked studies unresolved V genes cover under half, and the rest lacks a known reason. V, J and clone size are taken as reported in that table, and D and trimming were inferred from the DNA itself. The sample profile shows 140,000 or so clones; 79% of them were found once. The ten largest make up roughly 8.7% of the sample.

Each collaborating institution followed its own protocols to collect whole blood in K2EDTA tubes. For TCRbeta analysis, collaborator samples were shipped as frozen whole blood, as isolated PBMCs, or as DNA extracted from either sample type. This clonotype was sampled from a man between 50 and 59 years old with active or convalescent COVID-19. The sample taken for sequencing was peripheral blood.

For the CDR3, the sequence is CASSYPSGSLTGELFF. The DNA sequence is given as TGTGCCAGCAGTTACCCTAGCGGGAGTTTAACCGGGGAGCTGTTTTTT. In this chain, TRBV6-5 is recombined with TRBJ2-2; TRBD2 agrees with 10 junctional bases. The CDR3 has 16 amino acids, counting the end cysteine and phenylalanine. Only CDR3 DNA remains: 48 bases, in frame from the first base. Trimming takes 2 bases off V and 5 bases off J; junction bases not matched to a gene: 5. From a lookup of the germline V gene, CDR1 and CDR2 are MNHEY and SVGAGI.